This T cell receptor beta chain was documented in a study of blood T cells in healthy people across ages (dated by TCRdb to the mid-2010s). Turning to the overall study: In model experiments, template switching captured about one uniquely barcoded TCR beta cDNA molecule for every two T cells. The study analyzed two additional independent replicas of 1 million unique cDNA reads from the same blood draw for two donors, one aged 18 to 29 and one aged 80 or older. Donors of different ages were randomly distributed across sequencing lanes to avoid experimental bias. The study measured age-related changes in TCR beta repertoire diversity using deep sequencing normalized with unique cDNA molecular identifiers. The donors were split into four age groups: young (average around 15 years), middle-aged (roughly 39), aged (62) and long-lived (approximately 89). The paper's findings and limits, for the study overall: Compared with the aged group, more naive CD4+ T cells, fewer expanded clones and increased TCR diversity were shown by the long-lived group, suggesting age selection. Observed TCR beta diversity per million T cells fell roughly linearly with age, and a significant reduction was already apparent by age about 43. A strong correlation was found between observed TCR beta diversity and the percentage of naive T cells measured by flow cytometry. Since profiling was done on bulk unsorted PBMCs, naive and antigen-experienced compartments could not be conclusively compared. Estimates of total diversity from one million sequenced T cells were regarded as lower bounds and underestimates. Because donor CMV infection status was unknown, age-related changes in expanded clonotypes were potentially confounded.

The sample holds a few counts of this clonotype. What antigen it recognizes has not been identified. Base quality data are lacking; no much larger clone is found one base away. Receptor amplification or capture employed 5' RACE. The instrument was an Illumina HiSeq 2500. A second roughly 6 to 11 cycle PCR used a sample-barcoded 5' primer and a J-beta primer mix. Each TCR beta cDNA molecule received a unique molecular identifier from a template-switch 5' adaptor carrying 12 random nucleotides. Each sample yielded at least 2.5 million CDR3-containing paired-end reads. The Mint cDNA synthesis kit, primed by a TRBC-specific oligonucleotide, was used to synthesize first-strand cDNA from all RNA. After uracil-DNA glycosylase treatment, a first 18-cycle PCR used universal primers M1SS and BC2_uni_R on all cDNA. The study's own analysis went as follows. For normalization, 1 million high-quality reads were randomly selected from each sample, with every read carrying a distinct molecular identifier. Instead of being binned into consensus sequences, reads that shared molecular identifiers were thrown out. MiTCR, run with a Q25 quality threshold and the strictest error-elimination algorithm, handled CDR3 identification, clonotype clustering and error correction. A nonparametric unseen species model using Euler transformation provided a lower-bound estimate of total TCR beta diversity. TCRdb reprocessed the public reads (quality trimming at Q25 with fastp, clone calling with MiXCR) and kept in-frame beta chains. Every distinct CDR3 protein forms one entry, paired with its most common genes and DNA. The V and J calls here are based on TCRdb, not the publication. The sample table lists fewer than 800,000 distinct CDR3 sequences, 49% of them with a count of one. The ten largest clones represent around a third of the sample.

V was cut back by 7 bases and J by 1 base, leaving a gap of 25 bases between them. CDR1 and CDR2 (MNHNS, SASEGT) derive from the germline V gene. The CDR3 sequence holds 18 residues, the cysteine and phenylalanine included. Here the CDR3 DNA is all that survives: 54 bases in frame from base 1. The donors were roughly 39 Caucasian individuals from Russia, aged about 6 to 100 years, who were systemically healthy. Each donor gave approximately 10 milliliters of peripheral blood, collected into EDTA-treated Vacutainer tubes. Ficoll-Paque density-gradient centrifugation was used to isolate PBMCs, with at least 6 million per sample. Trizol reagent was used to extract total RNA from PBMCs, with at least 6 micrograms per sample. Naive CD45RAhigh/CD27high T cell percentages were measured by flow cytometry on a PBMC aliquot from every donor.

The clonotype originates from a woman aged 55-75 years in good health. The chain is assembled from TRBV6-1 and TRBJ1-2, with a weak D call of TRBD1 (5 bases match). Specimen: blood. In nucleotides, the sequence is TGTGCCAGCATGGAAAAAAGACAGTATCGCTCCCTTAACTATGGCTACACCTTC. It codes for CASMEKRQYRSLNYGYTF.